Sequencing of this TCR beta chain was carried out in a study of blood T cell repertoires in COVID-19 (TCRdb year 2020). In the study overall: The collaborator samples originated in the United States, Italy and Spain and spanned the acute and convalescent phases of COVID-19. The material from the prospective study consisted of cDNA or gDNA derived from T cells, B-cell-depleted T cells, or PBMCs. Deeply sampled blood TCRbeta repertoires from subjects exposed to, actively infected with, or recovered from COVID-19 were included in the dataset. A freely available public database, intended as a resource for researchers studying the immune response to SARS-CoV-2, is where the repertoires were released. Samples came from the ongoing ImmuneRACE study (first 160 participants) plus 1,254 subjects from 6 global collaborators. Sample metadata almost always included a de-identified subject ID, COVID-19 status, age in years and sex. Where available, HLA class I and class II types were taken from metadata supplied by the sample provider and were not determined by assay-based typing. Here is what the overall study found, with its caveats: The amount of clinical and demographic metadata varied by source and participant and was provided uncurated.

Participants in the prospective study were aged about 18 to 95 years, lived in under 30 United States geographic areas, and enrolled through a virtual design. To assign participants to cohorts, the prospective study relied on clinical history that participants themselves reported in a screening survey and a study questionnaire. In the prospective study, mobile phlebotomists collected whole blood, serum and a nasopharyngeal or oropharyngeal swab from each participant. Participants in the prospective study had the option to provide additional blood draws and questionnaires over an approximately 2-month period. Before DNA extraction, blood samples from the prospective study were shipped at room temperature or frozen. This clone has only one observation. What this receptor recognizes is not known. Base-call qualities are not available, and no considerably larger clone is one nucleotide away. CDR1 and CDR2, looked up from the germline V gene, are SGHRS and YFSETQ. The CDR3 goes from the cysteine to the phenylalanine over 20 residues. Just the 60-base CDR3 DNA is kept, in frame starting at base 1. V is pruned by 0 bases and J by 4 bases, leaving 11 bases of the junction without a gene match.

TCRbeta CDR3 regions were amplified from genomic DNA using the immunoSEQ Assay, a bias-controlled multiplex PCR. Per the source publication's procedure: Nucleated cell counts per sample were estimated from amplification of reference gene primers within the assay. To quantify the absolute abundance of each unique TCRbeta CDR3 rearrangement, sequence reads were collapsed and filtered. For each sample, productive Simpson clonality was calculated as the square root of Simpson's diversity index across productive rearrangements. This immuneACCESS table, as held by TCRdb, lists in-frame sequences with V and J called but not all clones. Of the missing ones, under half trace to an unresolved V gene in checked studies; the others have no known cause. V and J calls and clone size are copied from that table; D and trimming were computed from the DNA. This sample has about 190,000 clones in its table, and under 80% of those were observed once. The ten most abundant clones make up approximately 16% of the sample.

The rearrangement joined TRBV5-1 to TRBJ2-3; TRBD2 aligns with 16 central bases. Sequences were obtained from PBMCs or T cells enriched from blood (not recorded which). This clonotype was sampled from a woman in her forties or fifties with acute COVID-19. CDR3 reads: CASSLEGLAGGQTVADTQYF. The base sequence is TGCGCCAGCAGCTTGGAGGGACTAGCGGGGGGGCAGACCGTGGCAGATACGCAGTATTTT. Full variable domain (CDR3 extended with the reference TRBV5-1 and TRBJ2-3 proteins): KAGVTQTPRYLIKTRGQQVTLSCSPISGHRSVSWYQQTPGQGLQFLFEYFSETQRNKGNFPGRFSGRQFSNSRSEMNVSTLELGDSALYLCASSLEGLAGGQTVADTQYFGPGTRLTVL.